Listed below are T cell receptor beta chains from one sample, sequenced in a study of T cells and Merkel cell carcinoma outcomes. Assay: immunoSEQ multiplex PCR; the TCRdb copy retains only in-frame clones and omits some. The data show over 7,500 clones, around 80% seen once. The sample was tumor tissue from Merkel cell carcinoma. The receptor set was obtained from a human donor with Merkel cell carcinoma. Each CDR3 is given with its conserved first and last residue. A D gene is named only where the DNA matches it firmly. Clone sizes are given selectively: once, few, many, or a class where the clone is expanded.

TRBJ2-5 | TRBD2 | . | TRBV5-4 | TGTGCCAGCAGCTTGGACCGGGGGGGAGAGACCCAGTACTTC | CASSLDRGGETQYF
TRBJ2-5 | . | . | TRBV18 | TGTGCCAGCTCAGCTGCCGAGACCCAGTACTTC | CASSAAETQYF
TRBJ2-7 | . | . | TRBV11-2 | TGTGCCAGCACCCCGGGGAGGGGGCTGTCCTACGAGCAGTACTTC | CASTPGRGLSYEQYF
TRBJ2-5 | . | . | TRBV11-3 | TGTGCCAGCAGCCCACGGACAGACCAAGAGACCCAGTACTTC | CASSPRTDQETQYF
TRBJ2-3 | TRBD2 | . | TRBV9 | TGTGCCAGCAGCTTAGGACTAGCGGGGACCGCAGATACACAGTATTTT | CASSLGLAGTADTQYF
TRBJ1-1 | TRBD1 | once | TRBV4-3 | TGCGCCAGCAAGAACAGGGGTACAGGCACTGAAGCTTTCTTT | CASKNRGTGTEAFF
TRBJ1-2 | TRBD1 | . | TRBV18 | TGTGCCAGCTCACCGCCCGGCCGGCCGGGACAGGCCTCTCTTTATGGCTACACCTTC | CASSPPGRPGQASLYGYTF
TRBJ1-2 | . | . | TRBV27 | TGTGCCAGCAGTTTAACCCTGGTAGAGGGACGATATGGCTACACCTTC | CASSLTLVEGRYGYTF
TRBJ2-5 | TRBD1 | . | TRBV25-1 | TGTGCCTCCGGGACAGGGGGCGGGGAGACCCAGTACTTC | CASGTGGGETQYF
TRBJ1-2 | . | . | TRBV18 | TGTGCCAGCTCACCACCCAAGTACTATGGCTACACCTTC | CASSPPKYYGYTF
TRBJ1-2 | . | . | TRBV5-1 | TGCGCCAGCAGCCTCGAGGGACTGATCTATGGCTACACCTTC | CASSLEGLIYGYTF
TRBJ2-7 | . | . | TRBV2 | TGTGCCAGCAGGGACGAGTCCTACGGGCAGTACTTC | CASRDESYGQYF
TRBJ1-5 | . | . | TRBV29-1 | TGCAGCGTTTCGACGGGAAGCAATCAGCCCCAGCATTTT | CSVSTGSNQPQHF
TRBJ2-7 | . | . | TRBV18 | TGTGCCAGCTCACCCGTACAGGGTAAAAACGAGCAGTACTTC | CASSPVQGKNEQYF
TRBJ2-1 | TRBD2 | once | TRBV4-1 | TGCGCCAGCAGCCAAGAGACGGGAGGCTATGAGCAGTTCTTC | CASSQETGGYEQFF
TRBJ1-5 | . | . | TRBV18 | TGTGCCAGCTCACCAAAAACAGGGCCCAATCAGCCCCAGCATTTT | CASSPKTGPNQPQHF
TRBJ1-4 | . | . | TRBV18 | TGTGCCAGCTCACCACCGATAGTGGGGAACGAAAAACTGTTTTTT | CASSPPIVGNEKLFF
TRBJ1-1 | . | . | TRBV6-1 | TGTGCCAGCAGTGAAGGGGGTACAGGGAACACTGAAGCTTTCTTT | CASSEGGTGNTEAFF
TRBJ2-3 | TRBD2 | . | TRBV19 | TGTGCCAGTAGTAAGGCTAGCGGGGGGGGGACGCAGTATTTT | CASSKASGGGTQYF
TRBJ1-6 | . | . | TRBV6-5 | TGTGCCAGCAGCCGTCAAGATTCACCCCTCCACTTT | CASSRQDSPLHF
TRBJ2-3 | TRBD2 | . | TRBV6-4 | TGTGCCAGCAGCAAGGGGCCTAGCGGGCTTAGCACAGATACGCAGTATTTT | CASSKGPSGLSTDTQYF
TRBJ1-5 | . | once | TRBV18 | TGTGCCAGCTCATCAACGAGCTATAGCAATCAGCCCCAGCATTTT | CASSSTSYSNQPQHF
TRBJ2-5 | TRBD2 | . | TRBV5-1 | TGCGCCAGCAGCTTGGCCGCGGGAGGGGAGACCCAGTACTTC | CASSLAAGGETQYF
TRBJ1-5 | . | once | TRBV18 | TGTGCCAGCTCCGTGGCAGAAAACAATCAGCCCCAGCATTTT | CASSVAENNQPQHF
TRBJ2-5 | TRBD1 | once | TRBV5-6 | TGTGCCAGCAGCTTGGTGGACAGGCGACGAGAGACCCAGTACTTC | CASSLVDRRRETQYF
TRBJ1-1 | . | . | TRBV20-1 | TGCAGTGCTACATCCCACACTGAAGCTTTCTTT | CSATSHTEAFF
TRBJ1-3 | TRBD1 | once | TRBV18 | TGTGCCAGCTCACCACCTGGGACAGGGGCCGGAAACACCATATATTTT | CASSPPGTGAGNTIYF
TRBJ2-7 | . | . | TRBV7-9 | TGTGCCAGCAGCATCGACGGCTACGAGCAGTACTTC | CASSIDGYEQYF